The 16 T cell receptor beta chains presented below share a single source sample, sequenced in a study of blood T cell repertoires in COVID-19. Libraries were prepared by immunoSEQ multiplex PCR; TCRdb keeps only in-frame clonotypes and omits some of them. Here the sample spans some 60,000 clones, around 87% being singletons. The sequenced material came from peripheral blood. The receptors here all came from an older man with acute or convalescent COVID-19.

V usage is TRBV5-6 and J usage is TRBJ2-6, with D maybe TRBD1 (7 bases). V lost 10 bases and J 0 bases, leaving 17 bases between the germline ends. The CDR3 covers 16 residues. Germline V gives CDR1 SGHDT, CDR2 YYEEEE. The CDR3 protein is CASQGRLSSGANVLTF. The CDR3 DNA sequence: TGTGCCTCACAGGGGAGGCTCAGCTCTGGGGCCAACGTCCTGACTTTC.

V usage is TRBV7-9 and J usage is TRBJ2-3; 7 bases fit TRBD2. Unmatched junction bases numbered 8, after V lost 2 bases and J lost 3 bases. CDR1 and CDR2 from the germline V gene are SEHNR and FQNEAQ (reference sequence). The CDR3 runs 16 residues. This CDR3 is CASSLQRTRSTDTQYF. In DNA form, the CDR3 reads TGTGCCAGCAGCTTACAACGGACTAGATCAACAGATACGCAGTATTTT. The entire variable domain, with the rest obtained from reference TRBV7-9 and TRBJ2-3, is as follows: DTGVSQNPRHKITKRGQNVTFRCDPISEHNRLYWYRQTLGQGPEFLTYFQNEAQLEKSRLLSDRFSAERPKGSFSTLEIQRTEQGDSAMYLCASSLQRTRSTDTQYFGPGTRLTVL.

This chain joins TRBV18 and TRBJ2-2, with D maybe TRBD1 (7 bases). The CDR3 covers 16 residues. Trimming took off 4 bases at V and 2 bases at J, with 14 bases between the two ends. Germline loops: CDR1 KGHSH, CDR2 LQKENI. The CDR3 DNA reads TGTGCCAGCTCACTCTTCAGGGGGGTCAACACCGGGGAGCTGTTTTTT. Translated: CASSLFRGVNTGELFF.

This chain links TRBV2 with TRBJ2-1, with 9 bases lining up with TRBD2. Germline V lookup: CDR1 SNHLY, CDR2 FYNNEI. This CDR3 contains 14 residues. With 3 bases clipped from V and 15 bases from J, the junction kept 12 bases outside the gene matches. CDR3 nucleotides: TGTGCCAGCAGTGAGGGAGCGGGGGGACTCTCGGCGTTCTTC. Its protein is CASSEGAGGLSAFF.

The gene calls are TRBV9 and TRBJ2-3; D gene unclear. V lost 0 bases, J lost 4 bases, and 9 bases lay in between. This CDR3 is 14 amino acids long. Germline lookup yields CDR1 SGDLS and CDR2 YYNGEE. The CDR3 loop is CASSVVLGADTQYF. The CDR3 DNA sequence: TGTGCCAGCAGCGTAGTACTCGGTGCAGATACGCAGTATTTT.

The gene calls are TRBV4-1 and TRBJ2-1; 14 bases are a match to TRBD2. The germline gives CDR1 MGHRA, CDR2 YSYEKL. The CDR3 totals 21 residues. V lost 7 bases and J lost 1; bases outside the gene matches: 18. The CDR3 here is CASNAPPGTSGGPGSYNEQFF. The CDR3 nucleotides are TGCGCCAGCAACGCTCCCCCGGGGACTAGCGGGGGCCCGGGATCCTACAATGAGCAGTTCTTC.

This clone was seen once. The chain links TRBV28 to TRBJ1-1; D not resolved. CDR1 and CDR2 (germline): MDHEN, SYDVKM. There are 15 residues in the CDR3. V lost 5 bases to trimming and J lost 0 bases, with 13 bases between them. This CDR3 is CASSRAGNLNTEAFF. Written as DNA, the CDR3 is TGTGCCAGCAGTAGAGCCGGGAACTTGAACACTGAAGCTTTCTTT.

The chain recombines TRBV3-1 (or the pseudogene TRBV3-2) with TRBJ2-3, with a weak D call TRBD1 (5 bases). This CDR3 is built from 12 residues. CDR1 and CDR2 from the germline V gene are LGHDT and YNNKEL (reference sequence). V lost 4 bases and J lost 7, with 9 bases in between. The CDR3 is CASSPDRNTQYF. CDR3 sequence (DNA): TGTGCCAGCAGCCCCGACAGAAATACGCAGTATTTT.

This clone was seen a few times. This sequence joins TRBV29-1 and TRBJ1-3; no reliable D call. The CDR3 runs to 14 residues. The germline V and J ends were trimmed by 4 bases and 2 bases, with 12 bases remaining between them. CDR1 and CDR2 (germline): SQVTM, ANQGSEA. DNA for the CDR3: TGCAGCGTTGTATTGGGGAGGACTGGAAACACCATATATTTT. Encoded protein: CSVVLGRTGNTIYF.

The J gene is TRBJ2-7, the V gene TRBV2, with 10 bases fitting TRBD1. CDR3 size: 18 residues. J was trimmed by 0 bases and V by 7 bases; bases with no gene match: 15. The germline V gene encodes CDR1 SNHLY and CDR2 FYNNEI. The CDR3 region is CASIRVLARTGGSYEQYF. The CDR3 nucleotides are TGTGCCAGCATTAGGGTCTTGGCGAGGACAGGGGGCTCCTACGAGCAGTACTTC.

The CDR3 protein is CASSELGGGVLQTQYF. DNA for the CDR3: TGTGCCAGCAGTGAACTAGGCGGGGGGGTTCTACAGACCCAGTACTTC. V usage is TRBV2 and J usage is TRBJ2-5; 9 nucleotides agree with TRBD2. Germline V gene data show CDR1 as SNHLY and CDR2 as FYNNEI. After removal of 2 bases from V and 6 bases from J, the junction contained 10 bases not matched to a gene. This CDR3 has 16 amino acids.

This chain uses TRBV18 with TRBJ2-2; the match to TRBD2 covers 9 bases. With 4 bases clipped from V and 4 bases from J, the junction kept 4 bases outside the gene matches. The CDR3 totals 15 residues. CDR1 is KGHSH and CDR2 is LQKENI in the germline V gene. The chain's CDR3 is CASSRGLAFTGELFF. Written as DNA, the CDR3 is TGTGCCAGCTCACGGGGACTAGCATTCACCGGGGAGCTGTTTTTT.

This sequence joins TRBV28 and TRBJ2-1; 10 bases fit TRBD2. Trimming at V came to 6 bases and at J to 0 bases, leaving 5 bases not matched to a gene. This CDR3 has 16 residues. Germline V lookup: CDR1 MDHEN, CDR2 SYDVKM. The CDR3 protein is CASSSLAGSSYNEQFF. DNA of the CDR3: TGTGCCAGCAGCTCACTAGCGGGGAGCTCCTACAATGAGCAGTTCTTC.

The CDR3 sequence is CARILSGSSYNEQFF. The CDR3 DNA follows: TGTGCCAGAATCTTAAGCGGGAGCTCCTACAATGAGCAGTTCTTC. The rearrangement joins TRBV5-3 to TRBJ2-1; 8 bases map to TRBD2. TRBV5-3 is classed as an ORF, of uncertain function. This CDR3 has 15 residues. J was trimmed by 0 bases and V by 6 bases; bases with no gene match: 5.

This clone was picked up a small number of times. One junction end disagrees with the germline gene, perhaps due to a read error. The chain uses TRBV5-4 and TRBJ2-1; TRBD2 agrees at 14 bases. This CDR3 is built from 16 residues. Germline V gene data show CDR1 as SGHNT and CDR2 as YYREEE (reference sequence). The CDR3 reads CASSPTSGGAYSEQFF. The CDR3, as DNA: TGTGCCAGCAGCCCGACTAGCGGGGGGGCTTACAGTGAGCAGTTCTTC.

The chain has TRBV7-3 and TRBJ2-2, with unresolved D. Germline-derived CDR1 and CDR2 are SGHTA and FQGTGA. The CDR3 sequence is 13 residues long. V lost 2 bases and J lost 6, with 7 bases in between. The CDR3 region is CASSLLWPGELFF. CDR3 DNA: TGTGCCAGCAGCTTACTTTGGCCCGGGGAGCTGTTTTTT. Supplemented by reference TRBV7-3 and TRBJ2-2, the full variable domain reads GAGVSQTPSNKVTEKGKYVELRCDPISGHTALYWYRQSLGQGPEFLIYFQGTGAADDSGLPNDRFFAVRPEGSVSTLKIQRTERGDSAVYLCASSLLWPGELFFGEGSRLTVL.